This T cell receptor beta chain was identified in a study of blood T cell repertoires in COVID-19. Study details: COVID-19 samples collected from the United States, Italy and Spain covered acute and convalescent phases.

V was trimmed by 0 bases and J by 0 bases, leaving 15 bases between them. Germline values: CDR1 LNHNV, CDR2 YYDKDF (reference sequence). CDR3 length equals 18 residues. Per the original methods: By means of reference gene primer amplification, nucleated cell counts were estimated. Produced via immunoSEQ multiplex PCR; TCRdb's table is partial and in-frame only. V and J calls and clone size are those listed in that table; D and trimming were worked out from the DNA. The data hold over 150,000 clones, with around 81% observed a single time. Seattle cases were enrolled at active infection and followed longitudinally.

V gene TRBV15 combines with J gene TRBJ1-5; the D gene is possibly TRBD1 (6 bases). Sequenced material: peripheral blood. The TCR sequence derives from a woman of 80 years or more with COVID-19, enrolled during active disease. The CDR3 spells CATSRDPGTLNSNQPQHF. CDR3 sequence (DNA): TGTGCCACCAGCAGAGATCCCGGGACACTTAATAGCAATCAGCCCCAGCATTTT.